This is a list of T cell receptor beta chains from one sample in a study of graft-versus-host responses after intestinal transplantation. The data were produced by immunoSEQ multiplex PCR, yet TCRdb's version contains in-frame clones alone and is incomplete. This sample carries under 30,000 clones, approximately 90% of them seen once, and the ten largest clones take under 2%. The material was PBMCs, obtained 38 to 40 days after intestinal transplant. Receptors were obtained from a human patient who received an intestinal transplant, so some T cells may come from the graft donor. Both conserved end residues are trimmed from each CDR3. Fields, in order: V gene, J gene, CDR3 protein.

TRBV4-1,TRBJ2-7,ASSQAGLVREQY
TRBV28,TRBJ1-2,ASRQYTQDVYGYT
TRBV9,TRBJ2-1,ASSVGASGRYNEQF
TRBV19,TRBJ2-1,ASSSGRASFYNEQF
TRBV21-1,TRBJ2-5,ASSKQGETQY
TRBV6-5,TRBJ1-1,ASSSVEDTEAF
TRBV21-1,TRBJ2-1,ASSKGTSGNNEQF
TRBV10-3,TRBJ2-1,AISEASRRRFDNEQF
TRBV2,TRBJ2-7,ATRTGVAYEQY
TRBV7-9,TRBJ2-7,ASSLTPEQY
TRBV18,TRBJ1-3,ASSPLDSLSGNTIY
TRBV4-1,TRBJ1-2,ASSLTPRQGAGGYT
TRBV6-6,TRBJ1-1,ASSYSNRIGTEAF
TRBV5-1,TRBJ2-1,ASSLPTPYYNEQF
TRBV28,TRBJ2-2,ASRELLAGANTGELF
TRBV28,TRBJ1-5,ASSLYSGGLNQPQH
TRBV13,TRBJ1-1,ASSLGIQGRDEAF
TRBV7-6,TRBJ2-7,ASSLQGSSNEQY
TRBV7-8,TRBJ2-7,ASSLGGSARSYEQY
TRBV7-8,TRBJ2-3,ASSLSSTDTQY
TRBV7-9,TRBJ2-5,ASRSQETQY
TRBV27,TRBJ2-1,ASSVTGFPGLAGLRNEQF
TRBV15,TRBJ1-3,ATSSIPMSSGNTIY
TRBV4-2,TRBJ2-3,ASSQEFYGKDTQY
TRBV5-4,TRBJ1-4,ASSLEGPVSEKLF
TRBV5-6,TRBJ2-5,ASRFKEETQY
TRBV19,TRBJ1-5,ASSILAPWGNQPQH
TRBV19,TRBJ1-5,ASSIRDRVHQPQH
TRBV6-5,TRBJ2-7,ASRHGLFEQY
TRBV4-3,TRBJ2-7,ASSQDTAVLTYEQY
TRBV5-1,TRBJ2-1,ASSRGRASSYNEQF
TRBV11-2,TRBJ2-1,ASSFGAADEQF
TRBV25-1,TRBJ2-1,ASSEFQPRRSNEQF
TRBV5-4,TRBJ1-2,ASSWRVQGFSYGYT
TRBV4-1,TRBJ2-1,ASSQGGQGRWQF
TRBV19,TRBJ1-1,ASSIGRGQTEAF
TRBV9,TRBJ2-3,ASSETSGRARDTQY
TRBV7-3,TRBJ1-3,ASSLQGGNTIY